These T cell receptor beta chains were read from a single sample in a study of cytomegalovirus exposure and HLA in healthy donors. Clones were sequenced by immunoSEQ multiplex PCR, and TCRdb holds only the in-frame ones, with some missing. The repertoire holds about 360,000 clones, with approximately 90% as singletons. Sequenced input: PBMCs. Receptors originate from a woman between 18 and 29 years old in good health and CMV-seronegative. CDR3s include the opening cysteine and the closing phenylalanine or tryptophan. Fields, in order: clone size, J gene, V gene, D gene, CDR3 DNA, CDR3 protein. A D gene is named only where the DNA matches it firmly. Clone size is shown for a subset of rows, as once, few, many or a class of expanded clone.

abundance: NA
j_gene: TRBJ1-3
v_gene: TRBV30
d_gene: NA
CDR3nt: TGTGCCTGGAGTTGGGGAGGGCCGCGCTCTGGAAACACCATATATTTT
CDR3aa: CAWSWGGPRSGNTIYF

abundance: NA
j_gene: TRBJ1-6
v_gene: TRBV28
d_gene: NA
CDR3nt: TGTGCCAGCAGTTTAGCTCTCGACAAAGGTTCACCCCTCCACTTT
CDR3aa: CASSLALDKGSPLHF

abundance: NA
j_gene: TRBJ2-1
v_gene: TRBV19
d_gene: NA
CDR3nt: TGTGCCAGTAGTACCCTAACGAGGGCCTCCTACAATGAGCAGTTCTTC
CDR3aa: CASSTLTRASYNEQFF

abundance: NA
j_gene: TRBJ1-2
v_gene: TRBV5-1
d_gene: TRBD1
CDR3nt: TGCGCCAGCAGCTCGGGACAGGGGAAGGTCTATGGCTACACCTTC
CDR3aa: CASSSGQGKVYGYTF

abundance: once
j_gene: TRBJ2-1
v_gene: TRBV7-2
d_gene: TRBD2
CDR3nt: TGTGCCAGCAGCAGCCTAGCGGACAATGAGCAGTTCTTC
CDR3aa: CASSSLADNEQFF

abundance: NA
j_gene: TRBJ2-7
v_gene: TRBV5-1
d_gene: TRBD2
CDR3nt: TGCGCCAGCAGCCCGCTTGGTAGGGCGGGGGGGACCTACGAGCAGTACTTC
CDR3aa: CASSPLGRAGGTYEQYF

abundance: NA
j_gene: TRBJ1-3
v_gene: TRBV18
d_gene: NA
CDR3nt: TGTGCCAGCTCACCTGAGACAGCTACTGGAAACACCATATATTTT
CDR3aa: CASSPETATGNTIYF

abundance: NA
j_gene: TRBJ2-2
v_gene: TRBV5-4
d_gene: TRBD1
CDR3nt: TGTGCCAGCAGCCTGCAGACAGGGAGCACCGGGGAGCTGTTTTTT
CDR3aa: CASSLQTGSTGELFF

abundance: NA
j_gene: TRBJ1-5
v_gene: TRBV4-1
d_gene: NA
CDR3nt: TGCGCCAGCAGCCAAGACAGGGGCCCCAATCAGCCCCAGCATTTT
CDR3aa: CASSQDRGPNQPQHF

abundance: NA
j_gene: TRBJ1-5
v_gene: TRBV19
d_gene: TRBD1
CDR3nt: TGTGCCAGTAGTATCCCGGGACAGTATAGCAATCAGCCCCAGCATTTT
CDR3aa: CASSIPGQYSNQPQHF

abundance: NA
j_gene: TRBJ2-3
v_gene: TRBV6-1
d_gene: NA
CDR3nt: TGTGCCAGCAGTGAAGCCTCCGAACTGAACACAGATACGCAGTATTTT
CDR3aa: CASSEASELNTDTQYF

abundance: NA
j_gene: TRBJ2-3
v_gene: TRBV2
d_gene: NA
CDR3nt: TGTGCCAGCAAGCTGGTTATCGCAGATACGCAGTATTTT
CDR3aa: CASKLVIADTQYF

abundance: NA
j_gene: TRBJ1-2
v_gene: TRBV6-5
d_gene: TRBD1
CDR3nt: TGTGCCAGCAGTTACGCAGGGGGCACCCTCCGCTATGGCTACACCTTC
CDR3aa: CASSYAGGTLRYGYTF

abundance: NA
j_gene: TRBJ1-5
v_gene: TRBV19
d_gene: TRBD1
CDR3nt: TGTGCCAGTAGTACCAGGGGGCGGTATCAGCCCCAGCATTTT
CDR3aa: CASSTRGRYQPQHF

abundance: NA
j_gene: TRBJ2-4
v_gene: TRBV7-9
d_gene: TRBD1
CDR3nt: TGTGCCAGCAGCCCGCGGACAGGGACAGCCAAAAACATTCAGTACTTC
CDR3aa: CASSPRTGTAKNIQYF

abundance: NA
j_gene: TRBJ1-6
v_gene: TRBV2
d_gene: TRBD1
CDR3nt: TGTGCCACCCAGGGGGCCCGTAATTCACCCCTCCACTTT
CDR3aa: CATQGARNSPLHF

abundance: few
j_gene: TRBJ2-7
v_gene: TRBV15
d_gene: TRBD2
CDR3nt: TGTGCCACCAGCAGGACCGGACTAGCGGAAGATCATGAGCAGTACTTC
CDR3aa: CATSRTGLAEDHEQYF

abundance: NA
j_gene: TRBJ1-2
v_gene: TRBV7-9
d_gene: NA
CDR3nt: TGTGCCAGCAGCCCCGGCGGGTCCCTGGGGTATGGCTACACCTTC
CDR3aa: CASSPGGSLGYGYTF

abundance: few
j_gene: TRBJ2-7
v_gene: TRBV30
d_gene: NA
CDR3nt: TGTGCCTGGGACCCGGGACATGGCGAGCAGTACTTC
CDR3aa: CAWDPGHGEQYF

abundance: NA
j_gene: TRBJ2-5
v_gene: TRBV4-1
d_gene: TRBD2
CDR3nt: TGCGCCAGCAGCCAAGAGCCCCTCACTCTAGCGGGGGGGCAAGAGACCCAGTACTTC
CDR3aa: CASSQEPLTLAGGQETQYF

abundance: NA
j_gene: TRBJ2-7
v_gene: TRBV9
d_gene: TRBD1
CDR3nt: TGTGCCTCCCAGGACAGGGGCTCCTACGAGCAGTACTTC
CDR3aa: CASQDRGSYEQYF

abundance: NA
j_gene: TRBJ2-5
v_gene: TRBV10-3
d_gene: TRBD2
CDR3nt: TGTGCCATCAGTGACGGCGGGAGGTTCCAAGAGACCCAGTACTTC
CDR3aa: CAISDGGRFQETQYF

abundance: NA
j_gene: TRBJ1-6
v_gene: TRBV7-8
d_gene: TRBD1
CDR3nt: TGTGCCAGCAGCTTGACAGGGGAGTTGAATTCACCCCTCCACTTT
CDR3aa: CASSLTGELNSPLHF

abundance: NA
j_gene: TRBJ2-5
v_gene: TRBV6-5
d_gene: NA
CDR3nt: TGTGCCAGCCGTTCGGTGGTTGAGACCCAGTACTTC
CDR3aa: CASRSVVETQYF

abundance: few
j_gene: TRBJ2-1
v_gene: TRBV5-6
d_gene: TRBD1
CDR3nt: TGTGCCAGCAGCTCCATACAGGGGGCCTCCTACAATGAGCAGTTCTTC
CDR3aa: CASSSIQGASYNEQFF

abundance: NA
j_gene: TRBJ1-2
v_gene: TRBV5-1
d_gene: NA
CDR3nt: TGCGCCAGCAGCGACGGGGTTTCTACGTCTGGCTACACCTTC
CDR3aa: CASSDGVSTSGYTF

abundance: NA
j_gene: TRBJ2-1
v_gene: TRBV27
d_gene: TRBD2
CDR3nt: TGTGCCAGCCGGGGACTAGCGGTTGGGGAAAGGGACAATGAGCAGTTCTTC
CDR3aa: CASRGLAVGERDNEQFF

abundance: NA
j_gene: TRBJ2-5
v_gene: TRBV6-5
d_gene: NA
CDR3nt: TGTGCCAGCAGTTTCGCCCCGGCGGGGAGAGAGACCCAGTACTTC
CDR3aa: CASSFAPAGRETQYF

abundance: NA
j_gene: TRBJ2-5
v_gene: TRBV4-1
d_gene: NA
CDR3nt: TGCGCCAGCAGCCTACAGATTCAAGAGACCCAGTACTTC
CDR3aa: CASSLQIQETQYF

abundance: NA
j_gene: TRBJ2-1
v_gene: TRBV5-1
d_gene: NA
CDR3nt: TGCGCCAGCACCAGCACGGGAGTCCACAATGAGCAGTTCTTC
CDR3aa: CASTSTGVHNEQFF

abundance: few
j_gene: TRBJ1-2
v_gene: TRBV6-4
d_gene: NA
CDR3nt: TGTGCCAGCAGTGACCCAGGACAGAGCTATGGCTACACCTTC
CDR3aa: CASSDPGQSYGYTF

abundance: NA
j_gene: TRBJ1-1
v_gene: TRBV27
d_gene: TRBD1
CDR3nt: TGTGCCAGCAGTTTCCTACGACAGGGAGTGTCTGAAGCTTTCTTT
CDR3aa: CASSFLRQGVSEAFF

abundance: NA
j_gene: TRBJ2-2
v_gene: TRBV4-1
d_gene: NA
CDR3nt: TGCGCCAGCAGCCAAACACCGTACACCGGGGAGCTGTTTTTT
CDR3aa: CASSQTPYTGELFF

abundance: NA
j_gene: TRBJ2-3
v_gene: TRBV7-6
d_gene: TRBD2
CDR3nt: TGTGCCAGCAGCAAAGCTGCTAGCGGGGGGTTAGGGCAGTATTTT
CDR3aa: CASSKAASGGLGQYF

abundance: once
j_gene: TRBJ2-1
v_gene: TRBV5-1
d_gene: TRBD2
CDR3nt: TGCGCCAGCAGCTTCTCGAGCGGGAGGTGGAATGAGCAGTTCTTC
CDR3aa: CASSFSSGRWNEQFF

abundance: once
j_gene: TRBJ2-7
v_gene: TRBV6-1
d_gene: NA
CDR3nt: TGTGCCAGCAGTGAAATCCGACAGAACACCTACGAGCAGTACTTC
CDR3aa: CASSEIRQNTYEQYF

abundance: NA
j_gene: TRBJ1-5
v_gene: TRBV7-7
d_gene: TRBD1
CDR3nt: TGTGCCAGCAGCCTGGGACAGGGGGGGGGATATAGCAATCAGCCCCAGCATTTT
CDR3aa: CASSLGQGGGYSNQPQHF

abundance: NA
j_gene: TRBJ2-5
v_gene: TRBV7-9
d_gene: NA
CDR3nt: TGTGCCAGCAGCTTAAACGAGGGAAATGAGGAGACCCAGTACTTC
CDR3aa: CASSLNEGNEETQYF

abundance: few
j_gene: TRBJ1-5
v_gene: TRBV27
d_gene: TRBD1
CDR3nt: TGTGCCAGCAGCCCGACAGGGGGCGGTCAGCCCCAGCATTTT
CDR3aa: CASSPTGGGQPQHF

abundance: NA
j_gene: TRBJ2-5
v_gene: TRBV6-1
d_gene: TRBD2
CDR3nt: TGTGCCAGCAGTCCTAGCGGGGTCGAGACCCAGTACTTC
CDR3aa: CASSPSGVETQYF

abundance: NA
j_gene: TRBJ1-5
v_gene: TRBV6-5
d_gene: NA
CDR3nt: TGTGCCAGCAGCTCGACACTTCTCCAGCCCCAGCATTTT
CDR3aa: CASSSTLLQPQHF

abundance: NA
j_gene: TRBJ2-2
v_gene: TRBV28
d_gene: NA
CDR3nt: TGTGCCAGCAGGGAAGGAGAGGGGGGGACCCTGGACACCGGGGAGCTGTTTTTT
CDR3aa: CASREGEGGTLDTGELFF

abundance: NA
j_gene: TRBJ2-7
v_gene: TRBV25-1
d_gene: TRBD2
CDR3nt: TGTGCCAGCAGTGGACTGGGGCGGGGGGCAACTCACGAGCAGTACTTC
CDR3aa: CASSGLGRGATHEQYF

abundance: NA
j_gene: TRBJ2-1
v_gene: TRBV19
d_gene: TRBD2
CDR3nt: TGTGCCAGTACCCCGACTAGCGGGAGATCCTACAATGAGCAGTTCTTC
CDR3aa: CASTPTSGRSYNEQFF

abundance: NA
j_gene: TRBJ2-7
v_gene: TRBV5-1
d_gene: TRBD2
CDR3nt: TGCGCCAGCAGCTTAGCCGGGGGGGCCCGCGAGCAGTACTTC
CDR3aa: CASSLAGGAREQYF

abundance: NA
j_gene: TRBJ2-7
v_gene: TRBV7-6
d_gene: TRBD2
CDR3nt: TGTGCCAGCAGCCTACAAGCGGGGGCGTTCGTGAACGAGCAGTACTTC
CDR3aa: CASSLQAGAFVNEQYF

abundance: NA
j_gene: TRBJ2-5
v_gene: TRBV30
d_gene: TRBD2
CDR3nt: TGTGCCTGGAGTGTACTAGCGGGCTTCCAAGAGACCCAGTACTTC
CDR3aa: CAWSVLAGFQETQYF

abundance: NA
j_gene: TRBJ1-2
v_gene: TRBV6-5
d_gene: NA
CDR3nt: TGTGCCAGCAGTCGGACACCCCCCAATGGCTACACCTTC
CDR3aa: CASSRTPPNGYTF